The T cell receptor beta chain under discussion was sequenced for a study of T cells in Graves' hyperthyroidism and ophthalmopathy. About the research overall: Pretreatment peripheral blood was obtained at initial diagnosis. Notes on the study in general: Ophthalmopathy, as predicted by the model, came a median roughly 6.3 months after the prediction. Blood also held most thyroid clonotypes expanded beyond 0.001.

V lost 7 bases, J lost 0 bases, and 13 bases lay in between. The CDR3 has 16 amino acids. Germline CDR1 reads MNHEY; CDR2 reads SMNVEV (reference sequence). This clonotype was counted many times. Antigen: not known. Investigators excluded patients with uncontrolled infection, other autoimmune disease, pregnancy or lactation. Amplified TCR beta CDR3 regions derived from RNA transcripts. RT-PCR in the first round (using the HTBI primer set) targeted the TCR CDR3. MiXCR was run by TCRdb on the multiplex PCR reads, yielding one entry per CDR3 protein. The data contain about 530,000 distinct CDR3 sequences, 15% to 20% of them singletons.

The rearrangement joins TRBV27 to TRBJ2-6, with D unresolved. The sequencing input was blood. The sequence derives from a woman aged 18-29 years with Graves' ophthalmopathy. CDR3 sequence: CASTTRASSGANVLTF. The CDR3 DNA is TGTGCCAGCACTACCCGGGCCAGCTCTGGGGCCAACGTCCTGACTTTC.